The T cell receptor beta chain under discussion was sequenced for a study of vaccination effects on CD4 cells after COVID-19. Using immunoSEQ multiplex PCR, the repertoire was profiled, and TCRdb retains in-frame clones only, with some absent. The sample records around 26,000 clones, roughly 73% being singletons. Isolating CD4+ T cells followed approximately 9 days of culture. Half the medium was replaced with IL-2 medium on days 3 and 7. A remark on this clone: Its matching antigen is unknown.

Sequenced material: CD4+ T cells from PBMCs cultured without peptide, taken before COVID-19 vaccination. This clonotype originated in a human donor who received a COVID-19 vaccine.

The CDR3 region is CASSPHVDGSNYGYTF. The CDR3 DNA reads as TGCGCCAGCAGCCCACATGTTGACGGATCTAACTATGGCTACACCTTC. V and J are TRBV5-1 and TRBJ1-2, with D unresolved. The CDR3 totals 16 residues. Between the trimmed V and J ends, which lost 4 bases and 0 bases, there was a span of 16 bases. The V gene's germline CDR1 is SGHRS and CDR2 YFSETQ.